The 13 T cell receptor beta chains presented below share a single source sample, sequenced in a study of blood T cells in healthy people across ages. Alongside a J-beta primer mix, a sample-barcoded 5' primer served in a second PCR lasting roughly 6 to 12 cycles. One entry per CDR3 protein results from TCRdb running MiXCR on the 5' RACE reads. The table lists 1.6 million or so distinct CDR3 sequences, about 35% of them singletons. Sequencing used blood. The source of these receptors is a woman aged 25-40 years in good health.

The CDR3 loop is CASRARTEAFF. The DNA for the CDR3 is TGTGCCAGCAGGGCCAGGACTGAAGCTTTCTTT. The chain joins TRBV12-3 or TRBV12-4 to TRBJ1-1, with no clear D. Trimming pared 6 bases from V and 5 bases from J, leaving 7 bases between. The CDR3 runs to 11 residues.

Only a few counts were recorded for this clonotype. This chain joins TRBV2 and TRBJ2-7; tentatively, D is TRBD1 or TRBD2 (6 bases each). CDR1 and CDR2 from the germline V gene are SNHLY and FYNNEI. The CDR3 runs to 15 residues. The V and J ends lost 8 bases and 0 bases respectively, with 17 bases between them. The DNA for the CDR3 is TGTGCCAGCGAAATCGGGGGCGCTGCCTCCTACGAGCAGTACTTC. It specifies CASEIGGAASYEQYF.

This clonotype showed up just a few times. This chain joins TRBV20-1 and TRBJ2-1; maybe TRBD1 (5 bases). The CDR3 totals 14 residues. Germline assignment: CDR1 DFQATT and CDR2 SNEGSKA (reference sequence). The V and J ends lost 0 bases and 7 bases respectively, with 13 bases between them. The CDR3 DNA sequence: TGCAGTGCTAGAGATCTCACAGGCCTTAATGAGCAGTTCTTC. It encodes CSARDLTGLNEQFF.

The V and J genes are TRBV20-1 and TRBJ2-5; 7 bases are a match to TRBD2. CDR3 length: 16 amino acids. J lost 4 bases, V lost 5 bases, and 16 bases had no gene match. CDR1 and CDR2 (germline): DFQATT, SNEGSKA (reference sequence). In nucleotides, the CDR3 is TGCAGTGCTCATCGGGAGCGGGGACTGATCCGAGAGACCCAGTACTTC. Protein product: CSAHRERGLIRETQYF.

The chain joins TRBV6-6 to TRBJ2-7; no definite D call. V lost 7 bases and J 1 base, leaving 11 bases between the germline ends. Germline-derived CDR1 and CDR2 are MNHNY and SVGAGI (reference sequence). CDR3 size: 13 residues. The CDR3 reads CASKDKQSYEQYF. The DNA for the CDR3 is TGTGCCAGCAAGGATAAACAGTCCTACGAGCAGTACTTC.

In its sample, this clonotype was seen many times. This CDR3 reads CASKGGAGNEQFF. The CDR3, as DNA: TGTGCCAGCAAAGGGGGGGCTGGTAATGAGCAGTTCTTC. This rearrangement joins TRBV6-6 to TRBJ2-1; D perhaps matches TRBD2 (7 bases). Between the trimmed V and J ends, which lost 7 bases and 7 bases, there was a span of 14 bases. Germline V gives CDR1 MNHNY, CDR2 SVGAGI (reference sequence). The CDR3 totals 13 residues.

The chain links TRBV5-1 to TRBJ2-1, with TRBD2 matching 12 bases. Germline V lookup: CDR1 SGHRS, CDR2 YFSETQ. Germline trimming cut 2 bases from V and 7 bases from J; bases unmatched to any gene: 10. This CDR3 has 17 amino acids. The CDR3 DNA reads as TGCGCCAGCAGCTTCAGACCTAGCGGGGGGGCCATAAATGAGCAGTTCTTC. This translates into CASSFRPSGGAINEQFF.

The CDR3 nucleotides are TGTGCCAGCAGCCCAGCCCCCAACGAGCAGTACTTC. Translation: CASSPAPNEQYF. The rearrangement joins TRBV3-1 to TRBJ2-7; D is uncertain. V dropped 4 bases and J dropped 5 bases, with 9 bases sitting between them. CDR3 length equals 12 residues. Per the germline V gene, CDR1 is LGHDT and CDR2 is YNNKEL (reference sequence).

CDR3 in amino acids: CASSPASGGNTDTQYF. Written as DNA, the CDR3 is TGTGCCAGCAGCCCAGCATCGGGAGGGAACACAGATACGCAGTATTTT. The genes are TRBV7-3 and TRBJ2-3; TRBD2 aligns across 8 bases. J gave up 2 bases and V 5 bases, and 9 bases lay outside the gene matches. CDR3 size: 16 residues. Germline CDR1 reads SGHTA; CDR2 reads FQGTGA.

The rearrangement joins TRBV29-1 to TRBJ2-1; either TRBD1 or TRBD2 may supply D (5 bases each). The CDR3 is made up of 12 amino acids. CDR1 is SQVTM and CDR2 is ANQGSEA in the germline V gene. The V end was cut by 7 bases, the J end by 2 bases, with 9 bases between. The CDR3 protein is CSDLGPYNEQFF. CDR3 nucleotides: TGCAGCGACTTGGGACCCTACAATGAGCAGTTCTTC.

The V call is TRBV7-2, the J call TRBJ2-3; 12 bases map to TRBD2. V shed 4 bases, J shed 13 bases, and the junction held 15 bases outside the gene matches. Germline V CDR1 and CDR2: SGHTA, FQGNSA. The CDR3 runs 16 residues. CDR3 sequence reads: CASSSTASSGRGSEYF. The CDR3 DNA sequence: TGTGCCAGCAGCTCTACCGCTTCTAGCGGGAGGGGGTCGGAGTATTTT.

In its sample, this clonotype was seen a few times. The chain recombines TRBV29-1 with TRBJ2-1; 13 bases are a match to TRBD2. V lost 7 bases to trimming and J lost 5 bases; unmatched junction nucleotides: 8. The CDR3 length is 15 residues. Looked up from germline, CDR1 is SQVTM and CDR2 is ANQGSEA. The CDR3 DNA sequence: TGCAGCGCTGACCCCGGGACTAGCGGGAACAATGAGCAGTTCTTC. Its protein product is CSADPGTSGNNEQFF.

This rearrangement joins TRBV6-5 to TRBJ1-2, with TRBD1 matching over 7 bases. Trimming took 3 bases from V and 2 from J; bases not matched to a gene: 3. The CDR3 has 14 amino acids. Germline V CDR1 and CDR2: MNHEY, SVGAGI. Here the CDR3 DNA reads TGTGCCAGCAGTTATACAGGGGAGAACTATGGCTACACCTTC. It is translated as CASSYTGENYGYTF.